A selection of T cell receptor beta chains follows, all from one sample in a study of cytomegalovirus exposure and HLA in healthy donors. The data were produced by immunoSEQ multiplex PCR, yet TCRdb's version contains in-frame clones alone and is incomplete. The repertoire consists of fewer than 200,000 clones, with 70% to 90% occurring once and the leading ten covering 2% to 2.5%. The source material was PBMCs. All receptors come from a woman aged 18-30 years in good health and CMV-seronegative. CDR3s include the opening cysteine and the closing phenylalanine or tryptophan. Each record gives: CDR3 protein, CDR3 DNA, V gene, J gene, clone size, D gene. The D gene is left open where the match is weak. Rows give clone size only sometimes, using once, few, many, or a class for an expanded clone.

CDR3 protein: CASSLTGNQPQHF
CDR3 DNA: TGCGCCAGCAGCTTGACAGGCAATCAGCCCCAGCATTTT
V gene: TRBV5-1
J gene: TRBJ1-5
clone size: many
D gene: .

CDR3 protein: CASTAFPRYEQYF
CDR3 DNA: TGTGCCAGCACGGCTTTTCCTAGGTACGAGCAGTACTTC
V gene: TRBV6-1
J gene: TRBJ2-7
clone size: .
D gene: .

CDR3 protein: CASSEVRYSNSNQPQHF
CDR3 DNA: TGTGCCAGCAGTGAGGTTAGGTACAGCAATAGCAATCAGCCCCAGCATTTT
V gene: TRBV2
J gene: TRBJ1-5
clone size: .
D gene: .

CDR3 protein: CASSYRAYNEQFF
CDR3 DNA: TGTGCCAGCAGTTACCGAGCATACAATGAGCAGTTCTTC
V gene: TRBV6-5
J gene: TRBJ2-1
clone size: .
D gene: .

CDR3 protein: CASSLIPGQGERQPQHF
CDR3 DNA: TGTGCCAGCAGCTTAATCCCCGGACAGGGGGAACGTCAGCCCCAGCATTTT
V gene: TRBV7-8
J gene: TRBJ1-5
clone size: .
D gene: TRBD1

CDR3 protein: CASRRQGSNQPQHF
CDR3 DNA: TGTGCCAGCAGACGACAGGGTAGCAATCAGCCCCAGCATTTT
V gene: TRBV28
J gene: TRBJ1-5
clone size: .
D gene: TRBD1

CDR3 protein: CASSFREPNTEAFF
CDR3 DNA: TGTGCCAGCAGTTTCCGGGAACCGAACACTGAAGCTTTCTTT
V gene: TRBV27
J gene: TRBJ1-1
clone size: .
D gene: .

CDR3 protein: CASSPDITNYGYTF
CDR3 DNA: TGTGCCAGCAGTCCGGACATCACTAACTATGGCTACACCTTC
V gene: TRBV28
J gene: TRBJ1-2
clone size: .
D gene: .

CDR3 protein: CASSLERQVYFTEAFF
CDR3 DNA: TGTGCCAGCAGCTTGGAGAGACAGGTATACTTCACTGAAGCTTTCTTT
V gene: TRBV5-6
J gene: TRBJ1-1
clone size: .
D gene: .

CDR3 protein: CASSLGGQPSYEQYF
CDR3 DNA: TGCGCCAGCAGCTTGGGGGGACAGCCCTCCTACGAGCAGTACTTC
V gene: TRBV5-1
J gene: TRBJ2-7
clone size: .
D gene: TRBD1

CDR3 protein: CASSPGTYQPQHF
CDR3 DNA: TGTGCCAGCAGTCCAGGAACCTATCAGCCCCAGCATTTT
V gene: TRBV2
J gene: TRBJ1-5
clone size: .
D gene: .

CDR3 protein: CASSADRDIRTDTQYF
CDR3 DNA: TGTGCCAGCAGCGCAGACCGGGACATACGCACAGATACGCAGTATTTT
V gene: TRBV9
J gene: TRBJ2-3
clone size: .
D gene: .

CDR3 protein: CASSQETVYEQYF
CDR3 DNA: TGTGCCAGCAGCCAAGAGACAGTCTACGAGCAGTACTTC
V gene: TRBV14
J gene: TRBJ2-7
clone size: .
D gene: .

CDR3 protein: CASSPHSNYEQYF
CDR3 DNA: TGTGCCAGCTCACCACACAGCAACTACGAGCAGTACTTC
V gene: TRBV18
J gene: TRBJ2-7
clone size: once
D gene: .

CDR3 protein: CSVGESRGITGELFF
CDR3 DNA: TGCAGCGTTGGAGAATCTCGAGGTATCACCGGGGAGCTGTTTTTT
V gene: TRBV29-1
J gene: TRBJ2-2
clone size: .
D gene: .

CDR3 protein: CASSRGMAWGYTF
CDR3 DNA: TGTGCCAGCAGTCGCGGCATGGCATGGGGCTACACCTTC
V gene: TRBV7-9
J gene: TRBJ1-2
clone size: .
D gene: .

CDR3 protein: CASNGGTGGTYEQYF
CDR3 DNA: TGTGCCAGTAATGGAGGGACAGGGGGGACCTACGAGCAGTACTTC
V gene: TRBV19
J gene: TRBJ2-7
clone size: .
D gene: TRBD1

CDR3 protein: CASSLDHEGFNEQFF
CDR3 DNA: TGTGCCAGCAGCTTAGACCACGAGGGATTCAATGAGCAGTTCTTC
V gene: TRBV11-3
J gene: TRBJ2-1
clone size: .
D gene: .

CDR3 protein: CAWVPYSYNSPLHF
CDR3 DNA: TGTGCCTGGGTGCCCTACTCCTATAATTCACCCCTCCACTTT
V gene: TRBV30
J gene: TRBJ1-6
clone size: .
D gene: .

CDR3 protein: CASSQAPGGTEAFF
CDR3 DNA: TGCGCCAGCAGCCAAGCTCCGGGGGGGACTGAAGCTTTCTTT
V gene: TRBV4-3
J gene: TRBJ1-1
clone size: .
D gene: .

CDR3 protein: CASSLSRGEQYF
CDR3 DNA: TGTGCCAGCAGCTTATCCAGGGGCGAGCAGTACTTC
V gene: TRBV11-2
J gene: TRBJ2-7
clone size: .
D gene: .

CDR3 protein: CASSPTSYNEQFF
CDR3 DNA: TGTGCCAGCTCCCCTACTAGTTACAATGAGCAGTTCTTC
V gene: TRBV18
J gene: TRBJ2-1
clone size: .
D gene: .

CDR3 protein: CASSHGTGDRDTEAFF
CDR3 DNA: TGTGCCAGCAGTCACGGGACAGGGGATAGGGACACTGAAGCTTTCTTT
V gene: TRBV27
J gene: TRBJ1-1
clone size: .
D gene: TRBD1

CDR3 protein: CASSQDRGGLGWFGGELFF
CDR3 DNA: TGTGCCAGCAGCCAAGATAGAGGGGGACTAGGATGGTTCGGCGGGGAGCTGTTTTTT
V gene: TRBV4-2
J gene: TRBJ2-2
clone size: once
D gene: TRBD2

CDR3 protein: CASSLYRGETPLHF
CDR3 DNA: TGTGCCAGCAGCCTCTACAGGGGTGAAACACCCCTCCACTTT
V gene: TRBV7-8
J gene: TRBJ1-6
clone size: .
D gene: TRBD1

CDR3 protein: CASRGQITVNTEAFF
CDR3 DNA: TGTGCCAGCAGGGGGCAGATAACGGTGAACACTGAAGCTTTCTTT
V gene: TRBV2
J gene: TRBJ1-1
clone size: .
D gene: .

CDR3 protein: CASSQGTGWNTEAFF
CDR3 DNA: TGCGCCAGCAGCCAAGGGACAGGATGGAACACTGAAGCTTTCTTT
V gene: TRBV5-1
J gene: TRBJ1-1
clone size: .
D gene: TRBD1

CDR3 protein: CASSLTSGELFF
CDR3 DNA: TGTGCCAGCAGTTTAACATCCGGGGAGCTGTTTTTT
V gene: TRBV28
J gene: TRBJ2-2
clone size: .
D gene: .

CDR3 protein: CASSLTVDQPQHF
CDR3 DNA: TGTGCCAGCAGCTTGACAGTGGATCAGCCCCAGCATTTT
V gene: TRBV7-2
J gene: TRBJ1-5
clone size: .
D gene: .